Presented here are 4 T cell receptor beta chains from one specimen sequenced in a study of neurological immune-mediated disorders. TCRdb reanalysed the 5' RACE reads using MiXCR and keeps one entry per CDR3 protein. The sample has around 46,000 distinct CDR3 sequences; around 25% are singletons. Material for sequencing was PBMCs. Receptors were obtained from a woman aged 70-85 years in good health.

This clonotype was recorded at least ten times. This chain links TRBV20-1 with TRBJ2-1; 10 nucleotides agree with TRBD1. The length of the CDR3 is 14 residues. Per germline, CDR1 DFQATT and CDR2 SNEGSKA (reference sequence). V gave up 5 bases and J gave up 2 bases; unmatched junction bases: 3. The CDR3 DNA reads as TGCAGTGCTGACGGACAGGGGGCCTACAATGAGCAGTTCTTC. Protein product: CSADGQGAYNEQFF.

The chain links TRBV5-1 to TRBJ2-1; TRBD1 might be the D (6 bases). Looked up from germline, CDR1 is SGHRS and CDR2 is YFSETQ. The CDR3 covers 13 residues. Trimming pared 2 bases from V and 6 bases from J, leaving 9 bases between. CDR3 sequence (DNA): TGCGCCAGCAGCTTAACAGGGTTCAATGAGCAGTTCTTC. This encodes CASSLTGFNEQFF.

The chain uses TRBV4-3 and TRBJ2-3; 9 nucleotides match TRBD2. The CDR3 runs 16 residues. From germline, CDR1 is LGHNA and CDR2 YSLEER. V lost 4 bases and J lost 6; bases outside the gene matches: 11. Here the CDR3 reads CASSRLAGEGEDTQYF. CDR3 bases: TGCGCCAGCAGCCGTTTAGCGGGGGAAGGGGAGGATACGCAGTATTTT.

The CDR3 here is CASRAIRDGNTEAFF. The CDR3 nucleotides read TGTGCCAGCAGGGCCATCCGGGACGGGAACACTGAAGCTTTCTTT. The chain recombines TRBV6-5 with TRBJ1-1; maybe TRBD1 (5 bases). Trimming cost V 6 bases and J 1 base, with 15 bases left between them. The CDR3 totals 15 residues. The V gene's germline CDR1 is MNHEY and CDR2 SVGAGI.